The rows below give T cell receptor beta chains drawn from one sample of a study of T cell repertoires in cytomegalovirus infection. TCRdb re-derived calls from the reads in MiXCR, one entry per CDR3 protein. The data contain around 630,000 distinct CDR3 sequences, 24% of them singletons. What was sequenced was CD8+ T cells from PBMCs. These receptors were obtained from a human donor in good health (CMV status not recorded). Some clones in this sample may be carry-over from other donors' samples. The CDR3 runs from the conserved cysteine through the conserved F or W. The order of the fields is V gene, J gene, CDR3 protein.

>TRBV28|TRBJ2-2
CASSYPGTRANTGELFF
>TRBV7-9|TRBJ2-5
CASTNDQVFLTQYF
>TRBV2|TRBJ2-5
CASPPTQETQYF
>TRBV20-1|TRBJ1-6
CSARDGGRGQRSPLHF
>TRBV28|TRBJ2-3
CASSLGIDRGHADTQYF
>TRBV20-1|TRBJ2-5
CSARDSRERETQYF
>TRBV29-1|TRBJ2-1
CSVETVNEQFF
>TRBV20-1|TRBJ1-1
CSARDYSSLENTEAFF
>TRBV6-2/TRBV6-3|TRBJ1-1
CASSPGAGPLGTEAFF
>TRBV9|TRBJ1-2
CASSDLRDRGGYTF
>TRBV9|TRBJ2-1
CASKGVPNEQFF
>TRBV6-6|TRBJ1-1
CASSYLRGMNTEAFF
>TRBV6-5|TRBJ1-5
CASRRTQDGQPQHF
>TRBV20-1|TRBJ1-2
CSARVDSNYGYTF
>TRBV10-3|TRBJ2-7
CAISEPGTGGYEQYF
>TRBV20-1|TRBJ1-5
CSAREGTGYLGNQPQHF
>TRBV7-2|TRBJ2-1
CASGRDRDYNEQFF
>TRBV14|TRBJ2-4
CASSQQGTKNIQYF
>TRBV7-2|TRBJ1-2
CASNLDGRLDPYGYTF
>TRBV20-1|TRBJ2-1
CSARGLTSAYNEQFF
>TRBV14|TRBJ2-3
CASSHDKSSTDTQYF
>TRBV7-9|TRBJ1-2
CASSGGTGLWGYTF
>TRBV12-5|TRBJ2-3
CASGLPPTDTQYF
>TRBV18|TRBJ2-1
CASSPRGTPYNEQFF
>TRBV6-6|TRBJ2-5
CASSYGRLAGEETQYF
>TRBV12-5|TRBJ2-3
CASGFFSTDTQYF
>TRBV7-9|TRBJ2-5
CASSPPGAGETQYF
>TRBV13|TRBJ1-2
CASSRDIGNYGYTF
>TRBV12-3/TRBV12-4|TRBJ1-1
CASIPLEGMNTEAFF
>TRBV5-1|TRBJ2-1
CASSQDSIYNEQFF
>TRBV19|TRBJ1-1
CASSMASTEAFF
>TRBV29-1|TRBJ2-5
CSVGVSGRVSETQYF
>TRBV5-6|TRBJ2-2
CASSLARINTGELFF
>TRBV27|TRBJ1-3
CASSLSAGFANTIYF
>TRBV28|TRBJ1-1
CASSLAVGTGNTEAFF
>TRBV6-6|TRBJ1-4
CASSYSITPRLELFF
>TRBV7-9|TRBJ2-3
CASRRDYLADTQYF
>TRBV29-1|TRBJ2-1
CSVGDRVNNEQFF
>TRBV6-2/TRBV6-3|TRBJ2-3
CASSYSWASLSTDTQYF
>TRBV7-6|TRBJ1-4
CASSGSPTNEKLFF
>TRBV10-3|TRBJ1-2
CAISALAPNYGYTF
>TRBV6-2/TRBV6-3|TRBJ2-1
CASSSTGSRYNEQFF
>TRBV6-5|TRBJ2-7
CASSNLGTSYEQYF
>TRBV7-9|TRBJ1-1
CASSLARGVNRDQNTEAFF
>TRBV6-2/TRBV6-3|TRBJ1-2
CASSRENYGYTF
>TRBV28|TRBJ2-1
CASSLPGTGQFF
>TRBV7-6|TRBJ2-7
CASSLATGGLYEQYF
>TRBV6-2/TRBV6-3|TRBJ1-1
CASSYGGIEAFF
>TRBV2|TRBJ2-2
CASLGTDANTGELFF
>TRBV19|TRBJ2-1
CASSIIFPGQGYNEQFF
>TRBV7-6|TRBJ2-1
CASSLRGEDHNEQFF
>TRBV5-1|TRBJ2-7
CASSSDMTGGSYEQYF
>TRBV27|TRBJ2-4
CASSRTGGEAKNIQYF
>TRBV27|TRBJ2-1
CASSALGQRGFEQFF
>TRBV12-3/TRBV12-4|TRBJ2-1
CASRPGVNYNEQFF
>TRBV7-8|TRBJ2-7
CASSFRDGPYEQYF
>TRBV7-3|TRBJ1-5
CASSEQGHQPQHF
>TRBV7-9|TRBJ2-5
CASMGLAGPQETQYF
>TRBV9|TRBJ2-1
CASSVDRSSYNEQFF
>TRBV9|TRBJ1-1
CASSPPDTNTEAFF